This TCR beta chain is drawn from a study of OX40 agonist ivuxolimab in advanced cancers. Describing the broader study: Ivuxolimab was a fully human IgG2 agonistic monoclonal antibody targeting the costimulatory receptor OX40 (CD134). Intravenous ivuxolimab was administered to patients every 2 weeks at six dose levels: 0.01, 0.1, 0.3, 1.5, 3 and 10 mg/kg. Among the 52 dose-escalation patients, around 19 had hepatocellular carcinoma, 15 or so melanoma, 9 renal cell carcinoma and 9 head and neck cancer. In the dose-escalation cohort, 70% to 90% of patients were male, and the mean age was roughly 60 years with a range of roughly 20 to 79. Patients were allowed to have had prior anti-PD-1, anti-PD-L1 or anti-CTLA-4 therapy, and 40% of the dose-escalation patients had previously received checkpoint inhibitors. Partial responses occurred in three dose-escalation patients: two with cutaneous melanoma and one with hepatocellular carcinoma. Peripheral TCRbeta sequencing was intended to test whether TCR sequence diversity was altered and clonal T-cell expansion was caused by ivuxolimab. The paper reports the monotherapy dose-escalation portion (N of about 47 patients) of the phase I ivuxolimab trial. General findings and caveats noted by the study authors: The antigen specificity of the peripheral T cells that underwent clonal expansion was not determined. At doses of 0.1 to 3.0 mg/kg, clonal expansion of both CD4+ and CD8+ T cells in blood was seen between baseline and week 6. In the 0.1-3.0 mg/kg groups, partial responders were among the patients with the lowest normalized peripheral clonal expansion, particularly in CD8+ T cells. After ivuxolimab, expanded clones were on average more numerous among CD8+ T cells than among CD4+ T cells. Low levels of normalized T-cell clonal expansion were also shown by some nonresponding patients.

A note on this clone: No cognate antigen has been identified for it. No clone much larger than this one lies a single base away; base qualities are absent.

CDR1 and CDR2 are read off the germline V gene (reference sequence) as MNHEY and SMNVEV. Trimming takes 1 base from V and 8 bases from J, and the germline ends sit 12 bases apart. The CDR3 starts with the cysteine, ends with the phenylalanine, and has 14 residues. The kept DNA is CDR3 alone, 42 bases in frame from the first base. Genomic DNA was isolated from the sorted cells so that the TCRbeta CDR3 region could be sequenced. TCRbeta CDR3 regions were sequenced using the immunoSEQ Assay. TCRdb mirrors the immuneACCESS table, restricted to in-frame sequences. Some clones are absent from its copies; in checked studies, under half trace to an unresolved V gene, and the reason for the others is unknown. The sample has approximately 60,000 clones on record, over 80% of them singletons. The biggest ten clones account for roughly 27% of the sample. The trial excluded patients who had a history of autoimmune disease or were on systemic immunosuppression. Peripheral blood for TCR sequencing was collected from all dose cohorts at baseline, on cycle 4 day 1, and on cycle 7 day 1. Samples came from an open-label, multicenter, first-in-human phase I dose-escalation trial of ivuxolimab. Adults with locally advanced or metastatic head and neck squamous cell, hepatocellular, melanoma or renal cell carcinoma were enrolled in the trial. CD4+ and CD8+ T cells were sorted separately from peripheral blood before TCR sequencing.

The specimen comprised CD4+ or CD8+ T cells sorted from blood, sampled in a trial of the OX40 agonist ivuxolimab. This clonotype was obtained from an adult with an advanced solid tumor such as melanoma, head and neck, liver or kidney cancer. The sequence joins TRBV27 to TRBJ2-1; no D gene is confidently identified. The CDR3 loop reads CASSLYVSWDEQFF. The DNA reads TGTGCCAGCAGTTTATATGTATCCTGGGATGAGCAGTTCTTC.